Listed below are T cell receptor beta chains from one sample, sequenced in a study of T-cell memory formation after mild COVID-19. TCRdb fed the 5' RACE reads into MiXCR, producing one record per CDR3 protein. The data contain roughly 600,000 distinct CDR3 sequences, about a sixth of them seen just once; the ten biggest clones take up more than 10%. The sample consisted of PBMCs or a T cell subset sorted from them (not recorded which). Receptors were obtained from an adult woman who had mild COVID-19 (a few samples of this study predate the infection). Cell type and time point are not known. The CDR3 runs from the conserved cysteine through the conserved F or W. D genes are given only for firm matches. Part of the rows lack a size; the others show once, few, many or a class for expanded clones.

j_call | v_call | clone_size | d_call | cdr3_aa | cdr3_nt
TRBJ2-1 | TRBV7-3 | few | NA | CASSLGASNNEQFF | TGTGCCAGCAGCTTAGGTGCCTCCAACAATGAGCAGTTCTTC
TRBJ2-7 | TRBV7-3 | few | NA | CASSLDSGGNYEQYF | TGTGCCAGCAGCTTGGATTCTGGCGGCAACTACGAGCAGTACTTC
TRBJ1-5 | TRBV12-3/TRBV12-4 | many | TRBD1 | CASRSGTGINQPQHF | TGTGCCAGCAGGTCCGGGACAGGGATCAATCAGCCCCAGCATTTT
TRBJ2-2 | TRBV24-1 | NA | NA | CATSYPATNTGELFF | TGTGCCACCAGTTATCCTGCGACGAACACCGGGGAGCTGTTTTTT
TRBJ2-4 | TRBV4-2 | many | NA | CASSQDEGAKNIQYF | TGTGCCAGCAGCCAAGATGAGGGTGCCAAAAACATTCAGTACTTC
TRBJ2-1 | TRBV20-1 | NA | TRBD2 | CSAALSGRGNNEQFF | TGCAGTGCCGCTCTAAGCGGGAGAGGCAACAATGAGCAGTTCTTC
TRBJ2-2 | TRBV7-6 | NA | NA | CASSSERVIGELFF | TGTGCCAGCAGCTCCGAACGAGTCATCGGGGAGCTGTTTTTT
TRBJ2-7 | TRBV18 | few | NA | CASSPQQQGTYEQYF | TGTGCCAGCTCCCCCCAACAACAGGGAACCTACGAGCAGTACTTC
TRBJ2-7 | TRBV4-1 | few | NA | CASSQERRQHYEQYF | TGCGCCAGCAGCCAAGAAAGGAGACAGCACTACGAGCAGTACTTC
TRBJ2-7 | TRBV14 | NA | TRBD1 | CASSQPGTDEQYF | TGTGCCAGCAGCCAGCCCGGGACAGACGAGCAGTACTTC
TRBJ2-1 | TRBV10-3 | NA | NA | CAIRSTLNEQFF | TGTGCCATCAGGTCGACCCTCAATGAGCAGTTCTTC
TRBJ1-6 | TRBV6-5 | NA | TRBD1 | CASSYGDRGDSPLHF | TGTGCCAGCAGTTACGGGGACAGGGGAGATTCACCCCTCCACTTT
TRBJ2-1 | TRBV29-1 | NA | NA | CSAGDDSRFF | TGCAGCGCAGGGGACGATAGCCGATTCTTC
TRBJ2-7 | TRBV11-2 | few | TRBD1 | CASSPPRTGGYQQYF | TGTGCCAGCAGCCCGCCTCGGACAGGGGGATATCAGCAGTACTTC
TRBJ2-2 | TRBV20-1 | NA | NA | CAARAGSTGELFF | TGCGCCGCCCGGGCGGGGAGCACCGGGGAGCTGTTTTTT
TRBJ2-7 | TRBV9 | NA | TRBD1 | CASSAGTVPTYEQYF | TGTGCCAGCAGCGCCGGGACAGTCCCAACCTACGAGCAGTACTTC
TRBJ1-2 | TRBV7-9 | NA | NA | CASSLDGWTEINF | TGTGCCAGCAGCTTAGATGGCTGGACCGAGATTAACTTC
TRBJ2-1 | TRBV21-1 | few | NA | CASSKGGTGSKNEQFF | TGTGCCAGCAGCAAAGGTGGGACAGGGAGTAAAAATGAGCAGTTCTTC
TRBJ2-1 | TRBV18 | NA | TRBD2 | CASSFGIAGDNEQFF | TGTGCCAGCTCCTTTGGAATAGCGGGAGACAATGAGCAGTTCTTC
TRBJ2-1 | TRBV12-2 | NA | NA | CASRLADGGGTYNEQFF | TGTGCAAGTCGCTTAGCTGATGGCGGGGGGACCTACAATGAGCAGTTCTTC
TRBJ2-5 | TRBV5-1 | few | NA | CASSYNQETQYF | TGCGCCAGCAGCTACAACCAAGAGACCCAGTACTTC
TRBJ2-3 | TRBV6-2/TRBV6-3 | few | TRBD1 | CASSQQGAWTDTQYF | TGTGCCAGCAGCCAACAGGGGGCCTGGACAGATACGCAGTATTTT
TRBJ2-1 | TRBV4-3 | NA | TRBD2 | CASSQEPAALAAPGNEQFF | TGCGCCAGCAGCCAAGAACCAGCGGCACTAGCGGCCCCGGGGAATGAGCAGTTCTTC
TRBJ2-5 | TRBV6-5 | few | TRBD2 | CASHGRGDRETQYF | TGTGCCTCCCACGGGAGGGGAGATAGGGAGACCCAGTACTTC
TRBJ2-2 | TRBV3-1 | NA | TRBD2 | CASSQDVLAGTGELFF | TGTGCCAGCAGCCAAGATGTCCTAGCGGGAACCGGGGAGCTGTTTTTT
TRBJ1-2 | TRBV29-1 | few | TRBD1 | CSAGQDYGYTF | TGCAGCGCGGGACAGGACTATGGCTACACCTTC
TRBJ2-3 | TRBV24-1 | NA | NA | CATSDTTRDTQYF | TGTGCCACCAGTGATACCACAAGAGATACGCAGTATTTT
TRBJ2-6 | TRBV19 | NA | NA | CASTLSQAKAGANVLTF | TGTGCCAGTACACTCTCACAGGCGAAAGCTGGGGCCAACGTCCTGACTTTC
TRBJ1-2 | TRBV12-3/TRBV12-4 | many | NA | CASSLWQDTPSSGYTF | TGTGCCAGCAGTTTATGGCAGGACACCCCAAGTAGTGGCTACACCTTC
TRBJ2-7 | TRBV24-1 | many | NA | CATTGTGEQYF | TGTGCCACTACTGGAACGGGCGAGCAGTACTTC
TRBJ2-1 | TRBV29-1 | NA | TRBD1 | CSVEPTGQLYNEQFF | TGCAGCGTTGAACCGACAGGGCAGCTCTACAATGAGCAGTTCTTC
TRBJ1-6 | TRBV4-3 | few | TRBD1 | CASSQPGTGRASLHF | TGCGCCAGCAGCCAACCGGGGACAGGTCGGGCCTCCCTCCACTTT
TRBJ2-2 | TRBV11-2 | few | TRBD1 | CASSLHRGSTGELFF | TGTGCCAGCAGCTTACACAGGGGTTCGACCGGGGAGCTGTTTTTT
TRBJ2-7 | TRBV5-1 | NA | TRBD2 | CASRPTGTRAYEQYF | TGCGCCAGCAGGCCGACCGGGACTAGAGCCTACGAGCAGTACTTC
TRBJ2-5 | TRBV7-2 | NA | TRBD2 | CASSLAVLAGAPGETQYF | TGTGCCAGCAGCTTAGCGGTACTAGCGGGGGCACCTGGGGAGACCCAGTACTTC
TRBJ1-1 | TRBV12-3/TRBV12-4 | once | TRBD1 | CASSRGPYTEAFF | TGTGCCAGCAGTAGGGGGCCTTACACTGAAGCTTTCTTT